This paragraph covers one T cell receptor (beta chain) sequence. The antigen remains undetermined. These data originate in a study of cytomegalovirus exposure and HLA in healthy donors. Broader study findings: Reportedly, HLA-A and HLA-B alleles of most subjects were accurately predicted from TCR beta. For TCR beta chains, V- and J-gene trimming was later linked to a missense DCLRE1C variant. Upon later analysis, HLA-associated TCR beta chains proved more clonally expanded than other, equally common chains.

Both 60 Vbeta primers and 13 Jbeta primers went into the PCR. TCRdb keeps only in-frame clones here, not all; method: immunoSEQ multiplex PCR. This sample has over 150,000 clones; about two thirds occur once, and the top ten carry roughly 4.4%. Looked up from germline, CDR1 is LGHNA and CDR2 is YNFKEQ. The junction had 9 bases not matched to a gene; V was cut back by 0 bases and J by 4 bases. The CDR3 is 16 residues long. The clonotype was recovered from a woman between 18 and 29 years old in good health and CMV-seropositive. This chain uses TRBV4-2 with TRBJ2-7; 7 bases align to TRBD2. The sample comprised PBMCs. The CDR3, as DNA: TGTGCCAGCAGCCAAGATTATGCAGCGGGAATATACGAGCAGTACTTC. Translated, it gives CASSQDYAAGIYEQYF.